This T cell receptor (beta chain) stems from a study of immune heterogeneity within non-small cell lung tumors. Template came from bulk tumor genomic DNA, at 550 to 700 ng per sample. During surgery, several far-apart biopsies were obtained from every primary tumor. Their non-small cell lung cancer was newly diagnosed and untreated, and the patients underwent curative surgery. Amplifying TCR beta CDR3 involved multiplex PCR carried out with 32 V and 13 J primers. Using its own MiXCR run on the multiplex PCR reads, TCRdb lists one record per CDR3 protein. The table includes about 4,300 distinct CDR3 sequences, around a fifth detected once. The CDR3 is made up of 13 amino acids. Trimming left V 0 bases short and J 0 bases short, with 5 bases between. Germline lookup yields CDR1 DFQATT and CDR2 SNEGSKA (reference sequence).

The rearrangement links TRBV20-1 to TRBJ2-5; no clear D. The sequence was collected from a man between 65 and 85 years old with non-small cell lung cancer. The material sequenced was lung tumor tissue. The CDR3 DNA sequence: TGCAGTGCTAGAGAATCTGACCAAGAGACCCAGTACTTC. Translated: CSARESDQETQYF.